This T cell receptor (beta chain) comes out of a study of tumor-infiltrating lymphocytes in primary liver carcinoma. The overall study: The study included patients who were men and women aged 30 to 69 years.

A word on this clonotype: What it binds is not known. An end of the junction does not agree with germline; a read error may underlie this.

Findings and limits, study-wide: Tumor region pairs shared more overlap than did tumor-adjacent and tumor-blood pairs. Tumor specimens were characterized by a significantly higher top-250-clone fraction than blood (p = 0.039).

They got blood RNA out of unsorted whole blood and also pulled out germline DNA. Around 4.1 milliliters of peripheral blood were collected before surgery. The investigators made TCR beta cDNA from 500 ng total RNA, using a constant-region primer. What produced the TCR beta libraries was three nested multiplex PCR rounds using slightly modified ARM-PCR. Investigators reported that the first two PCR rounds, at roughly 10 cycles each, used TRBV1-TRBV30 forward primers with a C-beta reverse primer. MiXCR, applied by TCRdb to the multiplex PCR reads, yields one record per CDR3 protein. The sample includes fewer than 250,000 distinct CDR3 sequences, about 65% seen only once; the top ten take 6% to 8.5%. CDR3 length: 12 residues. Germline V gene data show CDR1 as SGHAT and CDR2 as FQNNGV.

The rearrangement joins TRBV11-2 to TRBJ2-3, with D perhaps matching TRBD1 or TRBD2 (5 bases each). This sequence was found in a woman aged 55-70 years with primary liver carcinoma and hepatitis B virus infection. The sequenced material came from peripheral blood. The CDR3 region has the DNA TGTGCCAGCAGCCGGGGCGGAGATACGCAGTACTTT. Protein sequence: CASSRGGDTQYF.